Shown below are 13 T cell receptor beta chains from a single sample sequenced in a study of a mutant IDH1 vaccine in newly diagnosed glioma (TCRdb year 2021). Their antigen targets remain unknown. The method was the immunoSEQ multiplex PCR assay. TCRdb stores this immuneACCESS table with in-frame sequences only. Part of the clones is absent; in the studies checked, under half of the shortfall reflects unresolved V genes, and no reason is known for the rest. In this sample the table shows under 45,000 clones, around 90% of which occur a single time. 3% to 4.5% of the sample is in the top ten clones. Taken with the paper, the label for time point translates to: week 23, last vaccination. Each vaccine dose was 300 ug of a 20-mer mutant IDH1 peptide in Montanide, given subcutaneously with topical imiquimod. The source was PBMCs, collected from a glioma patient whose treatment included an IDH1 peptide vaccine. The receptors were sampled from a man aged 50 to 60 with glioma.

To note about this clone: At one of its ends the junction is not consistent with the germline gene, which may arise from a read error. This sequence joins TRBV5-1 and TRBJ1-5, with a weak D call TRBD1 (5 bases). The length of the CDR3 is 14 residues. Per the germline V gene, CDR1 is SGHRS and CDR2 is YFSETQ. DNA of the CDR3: TGCGCCAGCAGCCCCGGACACCTCAATCAACCCCAGCATTTT. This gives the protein CASSPGHLNQPQHF. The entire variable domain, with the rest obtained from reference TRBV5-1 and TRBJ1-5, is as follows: KAGVTQTPRYLIKTRGQQVTLSCSPISGHRSVSWYQQTPGQGLQFLFEYFSETQRNKGNFPGRFSGRQFSNSRSEMNVSTLELGDSALYLCASSPGHLNQPQHFGDGTRLSIL.

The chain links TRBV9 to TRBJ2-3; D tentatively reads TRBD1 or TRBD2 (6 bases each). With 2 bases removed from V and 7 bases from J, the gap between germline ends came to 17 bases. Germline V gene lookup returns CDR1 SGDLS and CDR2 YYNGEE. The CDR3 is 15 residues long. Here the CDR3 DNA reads TGTGCCAGCAGCGTTGGGGGGCTGTACACGAATACGCAGTATTTT. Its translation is CASSVGGLYTNTQYF.

The CDR3 coding sequence is TGCGCCAGCAGCCAACTAGCGGGGGCCACTGGAGGTGGGCAGTACTTC. The encoded protein is CASSQLAGATGGGQYF. The rearrangement uses TRBV5-1 and TRBJ2-7; 11 bases agree with TRBD2. The germline V gene has CDR1 SGHRS and CDR2 YFSETQ. The length of the CDR3 is 16 residues. Trimming cost V 4 bases and J 9 bases; bases outside gene matches: 15.

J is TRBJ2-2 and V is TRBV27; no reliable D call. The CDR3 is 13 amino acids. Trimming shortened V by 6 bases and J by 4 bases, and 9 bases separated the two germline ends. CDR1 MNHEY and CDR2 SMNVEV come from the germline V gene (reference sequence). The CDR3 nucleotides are TGTGCCAGCAGCTCCGTCTCCACCGGGGAGCTGTTTTTT. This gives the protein CASSSVSTGELFF.

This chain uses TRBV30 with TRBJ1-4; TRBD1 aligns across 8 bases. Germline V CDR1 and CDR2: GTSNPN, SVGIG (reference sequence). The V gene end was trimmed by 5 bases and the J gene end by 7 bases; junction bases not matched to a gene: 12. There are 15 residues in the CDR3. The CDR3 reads CAWRSQGAGSEKLFF. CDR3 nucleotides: TGTGCCTGGCGTAGTCAGGGGGCTGGGAGTGAAAAACTGTTTTTT.

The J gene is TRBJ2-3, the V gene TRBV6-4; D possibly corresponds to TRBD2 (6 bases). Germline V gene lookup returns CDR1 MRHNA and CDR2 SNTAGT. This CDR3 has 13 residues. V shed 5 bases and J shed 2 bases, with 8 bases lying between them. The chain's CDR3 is CASSRESTDTQYF. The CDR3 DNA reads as TGTGCCAGCAGTCGGGAGTCCACAGATACGCAGTATTTT.

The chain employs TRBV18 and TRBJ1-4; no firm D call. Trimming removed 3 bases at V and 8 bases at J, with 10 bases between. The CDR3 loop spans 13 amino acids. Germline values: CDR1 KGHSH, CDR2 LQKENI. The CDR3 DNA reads TGTGCCAGCTCACCGAGGCTGGGGGAAAAACTGTTTTTT. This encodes CASSPRLGEKLFF.

This CDR3 reads CASSKGGREGFWEQFF. The CDR3, as DNA: TGTGCCAGCAGCAAGGGGGGCCGGGAGGGTTTTTGGGAGCAGTTCTTC. The chain links TRBV21-1 to TRBJ2-1; TRBD2, as called in the table, went unchecked against the DNA. TRBV21-1 is shown as a pseudogene. This CDR3 is 16 amino acids long.

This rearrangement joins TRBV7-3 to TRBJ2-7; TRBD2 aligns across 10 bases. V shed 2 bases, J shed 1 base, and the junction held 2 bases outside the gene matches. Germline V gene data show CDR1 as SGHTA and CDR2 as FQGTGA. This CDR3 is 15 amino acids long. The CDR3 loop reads CASSLEAGGSYEQYF. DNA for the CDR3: TGTGCCAGCAGCTTAGAAGCGGGAGGGTCCTACGAGCAGTACTTC. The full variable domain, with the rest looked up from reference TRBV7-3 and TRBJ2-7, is GAGVSQTPSNKVTEKGKYVELRCDPISGHTALYWYRQSLGQGPEFLIYFQGTGAADDSGLPNDRFFAVRPEGSVSTLKIQRTERGDSAVYLCASSLEAGGSYEQYFGPGTRLTVT.

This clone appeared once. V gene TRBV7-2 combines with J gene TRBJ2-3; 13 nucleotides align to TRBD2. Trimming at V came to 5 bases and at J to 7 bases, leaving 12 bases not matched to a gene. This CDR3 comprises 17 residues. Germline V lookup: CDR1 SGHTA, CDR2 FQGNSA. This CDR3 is CASSPLTSGGPGNTQYF. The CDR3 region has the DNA TGTGCCAGCAGCCCCCTGACTAGCGGGGGGCCGGGGAATACGCAGTATTTT.

The CDR3 here is CASSDGRYTANNEQFF. The CDR3 DNA reads as TGTGCCAGCAGTGATGGGAGGTACACAGCAAACAATGAGCAGTTCTTC. The V and J genes are TRBV25-1 and TRBJ2-1; possibly TRBD2 for D (6 bases). CDR3 size: 16 residues. Looked up from germline, CDR1 is MGHDK and CDR2 is SYGVNS. The V gene lost 3 bases and the J gene lost 5 bases, with 17 bases spanning the gap.

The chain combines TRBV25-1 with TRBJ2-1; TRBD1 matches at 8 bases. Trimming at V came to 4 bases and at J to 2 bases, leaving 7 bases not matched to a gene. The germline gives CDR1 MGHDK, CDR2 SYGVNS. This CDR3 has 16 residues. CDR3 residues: CASSGQTGVTYNEQFF. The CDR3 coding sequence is TGTGCCAGCAGTGGACAGACAGGGGTTACCTACAATGAGCAGTTCTTC. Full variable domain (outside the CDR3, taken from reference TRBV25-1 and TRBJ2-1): EADIYQTPRYLVIGTGKKITLECSQTMGHDKMYWYQQDPGMELHLIHYSYGVNSTEKGDLSSESTVSRIRTEHFPLTLESARPSHTSQYLCASSGQTGVTYNEQFFGPGTRLTVL.

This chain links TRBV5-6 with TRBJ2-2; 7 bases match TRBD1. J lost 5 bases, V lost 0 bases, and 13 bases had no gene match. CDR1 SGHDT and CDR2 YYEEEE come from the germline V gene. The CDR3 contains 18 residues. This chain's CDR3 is CASSLALDRARRTGELFF. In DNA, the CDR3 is TGTGCCAGCAGCTTGGCCCTCGACAGGGCCAGGAGGACCGGGGAGCTGTTTTTT.